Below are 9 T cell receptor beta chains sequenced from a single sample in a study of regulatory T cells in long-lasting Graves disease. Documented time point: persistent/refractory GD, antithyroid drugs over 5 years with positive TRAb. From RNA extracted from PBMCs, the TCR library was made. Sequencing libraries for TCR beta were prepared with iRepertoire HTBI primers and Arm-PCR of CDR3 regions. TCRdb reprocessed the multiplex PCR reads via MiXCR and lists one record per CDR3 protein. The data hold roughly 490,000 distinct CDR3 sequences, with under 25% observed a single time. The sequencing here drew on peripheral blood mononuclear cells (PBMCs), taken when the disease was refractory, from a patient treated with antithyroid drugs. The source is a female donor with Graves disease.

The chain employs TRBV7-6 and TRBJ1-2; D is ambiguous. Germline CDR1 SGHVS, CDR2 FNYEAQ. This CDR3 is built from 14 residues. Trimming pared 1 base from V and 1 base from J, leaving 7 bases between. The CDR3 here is CASSLDENNYGYTF. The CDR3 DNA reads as TGTGCCAGCAGCTTAGACGAGAATAACTATGGCTACACCTTC.

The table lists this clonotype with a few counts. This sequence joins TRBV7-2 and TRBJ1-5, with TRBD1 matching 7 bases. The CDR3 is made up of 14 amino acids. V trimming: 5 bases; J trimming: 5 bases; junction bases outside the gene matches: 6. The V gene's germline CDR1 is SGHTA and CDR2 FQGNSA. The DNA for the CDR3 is TGTGCCAGCAGCCTACAGGGGCCGGATCAGCCCCAGCATTTT. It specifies CASSLQGPDQPQHF.

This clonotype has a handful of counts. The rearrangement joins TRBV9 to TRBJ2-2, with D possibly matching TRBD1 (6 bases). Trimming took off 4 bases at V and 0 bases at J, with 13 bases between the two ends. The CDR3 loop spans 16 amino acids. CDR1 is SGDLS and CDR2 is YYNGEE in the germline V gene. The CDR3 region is CASSRSGTPNTGELFF. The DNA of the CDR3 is TGTGCCAGCAGCCGCTCCGGGACACCGAACACCGGGGAGCTGTTTTTT.

CDR3 DNA: TGTGCCAGCAGCACGACTAGCGGGAGCACAGATACGCAGTATTTT. Translating it yields CASSTTSGSTDTQYF. The J gene is TRBJ2-3, the V gene TRBV11-2, with TRBD2 identical over 10 bases. This CDR3 has 15 residues. Per germline, CDR1 SGHAT and CDR2 FQNNGV. J gave up 0 bases and V 5 bases, and 2 bases lay outside the gene matches.

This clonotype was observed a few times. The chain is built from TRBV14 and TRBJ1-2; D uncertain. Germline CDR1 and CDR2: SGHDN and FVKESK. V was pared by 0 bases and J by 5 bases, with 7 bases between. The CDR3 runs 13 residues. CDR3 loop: CASSQEAEYGYTF. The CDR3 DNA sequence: TGTGCCAGCAGCCAAGAAGCCGAGTATGGCTACACCTTC.

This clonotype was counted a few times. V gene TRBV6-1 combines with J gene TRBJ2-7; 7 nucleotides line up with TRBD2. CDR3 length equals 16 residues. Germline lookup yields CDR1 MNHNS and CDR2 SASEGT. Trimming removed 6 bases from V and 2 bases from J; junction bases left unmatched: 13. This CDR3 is CASRILGGETTYEQYF. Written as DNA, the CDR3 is TGTGCCAGCAGGATCCTGGGGGGGGAAACGACCTACGAGCAGTACTTC.

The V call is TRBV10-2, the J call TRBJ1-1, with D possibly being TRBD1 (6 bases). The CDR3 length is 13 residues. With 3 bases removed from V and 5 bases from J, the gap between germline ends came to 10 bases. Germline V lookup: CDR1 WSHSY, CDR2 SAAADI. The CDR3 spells CASSDEGGTEAFF. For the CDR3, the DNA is TGCGCCAGCAGTGATGAGGGGGGAACTGAAGCTTTCTTT.

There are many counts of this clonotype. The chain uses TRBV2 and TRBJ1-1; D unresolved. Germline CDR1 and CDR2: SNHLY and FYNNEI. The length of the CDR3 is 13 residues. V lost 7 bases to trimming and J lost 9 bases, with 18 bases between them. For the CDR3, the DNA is TGTGCCAGCAACCTAGAACCCAGAGGGAAAGCTTTCTTT. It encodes CASNLEPRGKAFF.

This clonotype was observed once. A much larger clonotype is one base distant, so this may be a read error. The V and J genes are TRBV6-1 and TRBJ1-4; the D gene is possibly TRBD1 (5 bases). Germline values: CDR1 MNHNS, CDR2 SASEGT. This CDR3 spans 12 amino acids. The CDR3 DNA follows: TGTGCCAGCCGGGGGATTGGAGAAAAACCGTTTTTT. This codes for CASRGIGEKPFF.